This T cell receptor (beta chain) emerged from a study of T cell responses to AZD1222 COVID-19 vaccine. Whole-study context: Timing groups of about 4 and about 12 weeks for second doses were pooled.

The assay was immunoSEQ multiplex PCR, and TCRdb's table has in-frame clones only and misses some. The sample includes more than 60,000 clones, around 86% of them seen just once. Trimming took off 5 bases at V and 2 bases at J, with 15 bases between the two ends. Germline CDR1 reads SGHVS; CDR2 reads FQNEAQ. This CDR3 comprises 15 residues. Study-wide findings and caveats: Unmutated variant regions reportedly attract nearly half of all spike-specific TCRs. White British people made up most donors, females outnumbered males, and clonal diversity was possibly underestimated.

As concerns this clone: Antigen specificity is unknown.

The material was peripheral blood, obtained on day 0 of AZD1222 vaccination. The TCR originated in an adult in good health. The gene calls are TRBV7-8 and TRBJ1-1; possibly TRBD1 for D (6 bases). This CDR3 reads CASSPPGGANTEAFF. Written as DNA, the CDR3 is TGTGCCAGCAGCCCCCCCGGGGGGGCTAACACTGAAGCTTTCTTT.